Listed below are T cell receptor beta chains from one sample, sequenced in a study of control samples from healthy donors and cancer patients. Using immunoSEQ multiplex PCR, the repertoire was profiled, and TCRdb retains in-frame clones only, with some absent. The sample gives 400,000 to 450,000 clones, 90% of which show up once; more than 6% is in the top ten. Input material: PBMCs. All receptors come from a man aged 35 to 55 with head and neck cancer. CDR3s include the opening cysteine and the closing phenylalanine or tryptophan. The size of a clone is reported for some rows only, either as once, few or many, or as a class for expanded clones.

abundance | v_gene | CDR3aa
. | TRBV28 | CASSLRGPQETQYF
once | TRBV2 | CASSLAGNNEQFF
. | TRBV27 | CASSLFGAGGPTDTQYF
. | TRBV4-3 | CASSQSNRAEAFF
few | TRBV9 | CASTPGGSSYNEQFF
. | TRBV6-2/TRBV6-3 | CASSYSLWSEQYF
. | TRBV18 | CASSPVASLSYEQYF
. | TRBV5-1 | CASSLAGEGAFF
. | TRBV5-8 | CASSLGSGTDTQYF
. | TRBV21-1 | CASSRGDPFSVGEQYF
few | TRBV27 | CASSRGLLNTGELFF
. | TRBV18 | CASSRDRVNEQYF
. | TRBV2 | CASSETYEQYF
. | TRBV4-1 | CASSWALAGGPPPNTGELFF
few | TRBV7-3 | CASSPRKSAGTDTQYF
. | TRBV28 | CASSLVASKGEGQFF
. | TRBV28 | CASGTGSYLTLSGANVLTF
. | TRBV11-2 | CASSLMGPSSYNSPLHF
once | TRBV27 | CASIQNHEGAHYNEQFF
. | TRBV7-2 | CASSAMWYEQFF
. | TRBV19 | CASSIVALAKNIQYF
. | TRBV19 | CASSKRGGHGELFF
. | TRBV7-9 | CASSSGDVSYEQYF
. | TRBV10-1 | CASSEDFTDTQYF